These 10 T cell receptor beta chains were all obtained from the same sample, sequenced in a study of T cell responses to AZD1222 COVID-19 vaccine. The method was immunoSEQ multiplex PCR; TCRdb's version includes in-frame clones alone and lacks a portion of them. This sample has almost 55,000 clones, with around 84% found just once. Sequenced here: peripheral blood, sampled on day 0 of AZD1222 vaccination. These receptors were collected from an adult in good health.

This clone was observed a handful of times. The chain joins TRBV7-2 to TRBJ2-7; D gene uncertain. This CDR3 contains 12 residues. CDR1 and CDR2 from the germline V gene are SGHTA and FQGNSA. Trimming removed 4 bases from V and 3 bases from J, with 7 bases in between. This CDR3 reads CASSSGFYEQYF. CDR3 bases: TGTGCCAGCAGCTCGGGCTTCTACGAGCAGTACTTC.

The V and J genes are TRBV7-9 and TRBJ1-1; D call uncertain. CDR1 SEHNR and CDR2 FQNEAQ come from the germline V gene (reference sequence). The CDR3 totals 12 residues. The V end was cut by 5 bases, the J end by 11 bases, with 15 bases between. The CDR3 DNA reads TGTGCCAGCAGCGCCTCGTCAACCCGGGCTTTCTTT. Translating it yields CASSASSTRAFF.

This chain joins TRBV5-1 and TRBJ1-2, with D perhaps TRBD1 (5 bases). The ends were cut back, 0 bases at V and 6 bases at J, with 12 bases in the middle. This CDR3 is built from 14 residues. The germline V gene has CDR1 SGHRS and CDR2 YFSETQ. The CDR3 loop reads CASSLVGQGDGYTF. In nucleotides, the CDR3 is TGCGCCAGCAGCTTGGTAGGGCAGGGCGATGGCTACACCTTC. The full variable domain, in which reference TRBV5-1 and TRBJ1-2 provide the parts outside the CDR3, is KAGVTQTPRYLIKTRGQQVTLSCSPISGHRSVSWYQQTPGQGLQFLFEYFSETQRNKGNFPGRFSGRQFSNSRSEMNVSTLELGDSALYLCASSLVGQGDGYTFGSGTRLTVV.

V is TRBV3-1 (or the pseudogene TRBV3-2) and J is TRBJ2-2; tentative D call: TRBD1 (8 bases). This CDR3 contains 16 residues. The ends were cut back, 2 bases at V and 6 bases at J, with 16 bases in the middle. Germline V gene lookup returns CDR1 LGHDT and CDR2 YNNKEL (reference sequence). The CDR3 loop reads CASSQRRTGRAGELFF. In DNA form, the CDR3 reads TGTGCCAGCAGCCAAAGGCGGACAGGGAGGGCCGGGGAGCTGTTTTTT.

This chain uses TRBV7-2 with TRBJ1-1, with D unresolved. This CDR3 comprises 14 residues. CDR1 is SGHTA and CDR2 is FQGNSA in the germline V gene. The V and J ends lost 7 bases and 1 base respectively, with 13 bases between them. Here the CDR3 DNA reads TGTGCCAGCACCCCGGAACGGACGAACACTGAAGCTTTCTTT. It is translated as CASTPERTNTEAFF. Full variable domain (missing parts from reference TRBV7-2 and TRBJ1-1): GAGVSQSPSNKVTEKGKDVELRCDPISGHTALYWYRQSLGQGLEFLIYFQGNSAPDKSGLPSDRFSAERTGGSVSTLTIQRTQQEDSAVYLCASTPERTNTEAFFGQGTRLTVV.

The chain is built from TRBV19 and TRBJ2-1; 7 bases map to TRBD2. The CDR3 is made up of 14 amino acids. J was trimmed by 2 bases and V by 5 bases; bases with no gene match: 3. Germline CDR1 is LNHDA and CDR2 is SQIVND (reference sequence). The CDR3 DNA reads TGTGCCAGTAGTGGACTAGGGACCTACAATGAGCAGTTCTTC. It encodes CASSGLGTYNEQFF.

V usage is TRBV7-7 and J usage is TRBJ1-1; D call uncertain. The V gene lost 2 bases and the J gene lost 1 base, with 5 bases spanning the gap. The germline CDR1 and CDR2 sequences are SSHAT and FNYEAQ (reference sequence). This CDR3 has 13 amino acids. In nucleotides, the CDR3 is TGTGCCAGCAGCTTATCAGAGAACACTGAAGCTTTCTTT. This sequence encodes CASSLSENTEAFF.

The chain has TRBV2 and TRBJ2-7, with TRBD1 identical over 8 bases. Germline values: CDR1 SNHLY, CDR2 FYNNEI. Unmatched junction bases numbered 4, after V lost 7 bases and J lost 2 bases. CDR3 size: 13 residues. CDR3 residues: CASKRDRTYEQYF. CDR3 in DNA: TGTGCCAGCAAGAGGGACAGGACCTACGAGCAGTACTTC.

The chain links TRBV29-1 to TRBJ2-7; weak D call: TRBD2 (6 bases). The CDR3 totals 15 residues. Per the germline V gene, CDR1 is SQVTM and CDR2 is ANQGSEA. Trimming removed 4 bases at V and 0 bases at J, with 16 bases between. The CDR3 DNA reads as TGCAGCGTTGGGTTGGGGGGAAGAGGCTCCTACGAGCAGTACTTC. It specifies CSVGLGGRGSYEQYF.

This rearrangement joins TRBV6-5 to TRBJ2-5; D uncertain. Germline V gene lookup returns CDR1 MNHEY and CDR2 SVGAGI. V lost 0 bases and J lost 7, with 3 bases in between. This CDR3 has 11 amino acids. The CDR3 coding sequence is TGTGCCAGCAGTTACTCGTGGACCCAGTACTTC. It codes for CASSYSWTQYF.